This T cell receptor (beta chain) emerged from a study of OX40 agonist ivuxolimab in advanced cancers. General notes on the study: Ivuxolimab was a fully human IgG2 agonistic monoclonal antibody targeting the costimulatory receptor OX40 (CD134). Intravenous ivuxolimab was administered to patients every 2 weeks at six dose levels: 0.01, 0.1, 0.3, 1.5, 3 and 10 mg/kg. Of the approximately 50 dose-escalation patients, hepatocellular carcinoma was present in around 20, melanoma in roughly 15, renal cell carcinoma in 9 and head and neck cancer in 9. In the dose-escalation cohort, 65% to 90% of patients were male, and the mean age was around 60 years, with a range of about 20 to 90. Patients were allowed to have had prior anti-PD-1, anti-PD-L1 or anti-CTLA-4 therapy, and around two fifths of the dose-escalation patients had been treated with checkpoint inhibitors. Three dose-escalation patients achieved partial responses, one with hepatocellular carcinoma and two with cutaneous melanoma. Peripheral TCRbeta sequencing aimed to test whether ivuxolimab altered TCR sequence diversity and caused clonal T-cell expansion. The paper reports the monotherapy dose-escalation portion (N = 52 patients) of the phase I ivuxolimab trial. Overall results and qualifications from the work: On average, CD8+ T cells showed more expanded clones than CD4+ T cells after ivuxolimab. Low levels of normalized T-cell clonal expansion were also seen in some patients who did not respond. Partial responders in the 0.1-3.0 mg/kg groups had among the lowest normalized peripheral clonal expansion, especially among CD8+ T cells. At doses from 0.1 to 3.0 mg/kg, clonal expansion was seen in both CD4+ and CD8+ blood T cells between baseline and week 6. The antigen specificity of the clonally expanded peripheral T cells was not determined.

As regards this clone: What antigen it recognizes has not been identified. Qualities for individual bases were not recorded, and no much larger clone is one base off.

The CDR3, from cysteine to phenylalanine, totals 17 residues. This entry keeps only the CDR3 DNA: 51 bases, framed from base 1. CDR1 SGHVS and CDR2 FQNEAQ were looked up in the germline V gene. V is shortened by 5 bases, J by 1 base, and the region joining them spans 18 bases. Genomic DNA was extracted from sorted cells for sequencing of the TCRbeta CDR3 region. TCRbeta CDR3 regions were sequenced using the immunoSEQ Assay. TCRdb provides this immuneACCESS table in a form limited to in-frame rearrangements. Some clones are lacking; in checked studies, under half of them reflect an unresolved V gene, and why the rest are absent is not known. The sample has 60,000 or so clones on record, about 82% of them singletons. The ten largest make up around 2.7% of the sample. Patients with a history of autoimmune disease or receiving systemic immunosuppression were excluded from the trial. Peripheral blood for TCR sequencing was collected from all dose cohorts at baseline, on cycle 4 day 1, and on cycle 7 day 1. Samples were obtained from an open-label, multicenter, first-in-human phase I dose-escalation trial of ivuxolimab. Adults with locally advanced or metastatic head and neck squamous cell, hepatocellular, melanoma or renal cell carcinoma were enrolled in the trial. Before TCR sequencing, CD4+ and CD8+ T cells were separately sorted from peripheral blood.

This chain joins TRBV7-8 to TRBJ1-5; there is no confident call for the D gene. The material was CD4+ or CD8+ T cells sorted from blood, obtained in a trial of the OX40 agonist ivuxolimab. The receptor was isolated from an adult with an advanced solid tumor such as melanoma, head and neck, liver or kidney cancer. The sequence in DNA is TGTGCCAGCAGCAAAGCATGGGGTCTAGAGAGCAATCAGCCCCAGCATTTT. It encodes CASSKAWGLESNQPQHF.